The 23 T cell receptor beta chains listed next were all sequenced from one sample in a study of identical twins. Each CDR3 protein is one row after TCRdb ran MiXCR on the 5' RACE reads. The table lists 1.5 million to 2 million distinct CDR3 sequences, 25% to 35% of them singletons, with about 0.25% in the top ten. Source material: cord blood. These receptors were obtained from a newborn girl in good health.

The table lists this clonotype with a few counts. The CDR3 here is CASSQVQTGGDEKLFF. CDR3 in DNA: TGTGCCAGCAGCCAAGTGCAGACAGGAGGGGATGAAAAACTGTTTTTT. This rearrangement joins TRBV3-1 to TRBJ1-4; D possibly corresponds to TRBD1 (6 bases). With 1 base removed from V and 6 bases from J, the gap between germline ends came to 15 bases. The CDR3 loop spans 16 amino acids. Germline V gene data show CDR1 as LGHDT and CDR2 as YNNKEL (reference sequence).

The V and J genes are TRBV7-9 and TRBJ1-2, with 7 nucleotides matching TRBD1. J gave up 8 bases and V 1 base, and 7 bases lay outside the gene matches. Looked up from germline, CDR1 is SEHNR and CDR2 is FQNEAQ (reference sequence). The CDR3 length is 14 residues. The DNA for the CDR3 is TGTGCCAGCAGCTTAGGGACAGGTGTCGGGGGCTACACCTTC. The encoded protein is CASSLGTGVGGYTF.

This clonotype was found a few times. The chain recombines TRBV15 with TRBJ2-5; 10 nucleotides line up with TRBD2. V gave up 0 bases and J gave up 5 bases; unmatched junction bases: 12. Looked up from germline, CDR1 is LNHNV and CDR2 is YYDKDF (reference sequence). The CDR3 loop spans 18 amino acids. The CDR3 here is CATSRDSPPLAGLETQYF. CDR3 sequence (DNA): TGTGCCACCAGCAGAGATAGCCCCCCACTAGCGGGGTTGGAGACCCAGTACTTC. Based on the CDR3 plus reference TRBV15 and TRBJ2-5, the full variable domain is DAMVIQNPRYQVTQFGKPVTLSCSQTLNHNVMYWYQQKSSQAPKLLFHYYDKDFNNEADTPDNFQSRRPNTSFCFLDIRSPGLGDTAMYLCATSRDSPPLAGLETQYFGPGTRLLVL.

This clonotype was counted at least ten times. The rearrangement joins TRBV3-1 to TRBJ2-1; D uncertain. The germline CDR1 and CDR2 sequences are LGHDT and YNNKEL (reference sequence). The germline V and J ends were trimmed by 0 bases and 4 bases, with 4 bases remaining between them. The CDR3 totals 13 residues. The CDR3 reads CASSQDEYNEQFF. CDR3 coding DNA: TGTGCCAGCAGCCAAGATGAGTACAATGAGCAGTTCTTC.

The chain uses TRBV28 and TRBJ1-6; TRBD1 aligns across 8 bases. Unmatched junction bases numbered 6, after V lost 6 bases and J lost 2 bases. Germline CDR1 reads MDHEN; CDR2 reads SYDVKM. This CDR3 contains 16 residues. The CDR3 bases are TGTGCCAGCAGGCCTGACAGGGGACCCTATAATTCACCCCTCCACTTT. It yields the protein CASRPDRGPYNSPLHF.

This chain connects TRBV20-1 to TRBJ2-1; 10 bases map to TRBD2. The length of the CDR3 is 14 residues. Germline V gives CDR1 DFQATT, CDR2 SNEGSKA (reference sequence). Unmatched junction bases numbered 10, after V lost 6 bases and J lost 8 bases. The CDR3 protein is CSAPPSGGAYEQFF. The CDR3 nucleotides read TGCAGTGCCCCCCCCAGCGGGGGGGCCTATGAGCAGTTCTTC.

This clonotype appeared a few times. The rearrangement uses TRBV6-6 and TRBJ2-5; D call uncertain. This CDR3 is built from 16 residues. Germline V gene data show CDR1 as MNHNY and CDR2 as SVGAGI (reference sequence). The germline V and J ends were trimmed by 2 bases and 0 bases, with 13 bases remaining between them. CDR3 nucleotides: TGTGCCAGCAGTTACCGTCTGAACCAGTACCAAGAGACCCAGTACTTC. It yields the protein CASSYRLNQYQETQYF.

V usage is TRBV10-1 and J usage is TRBJ2-5, with D maybe TRBD2 (5 bases). Deletions cut 2 bases from V and 11 bases from J, with 18 bases between. CDR3 length equals 14 residues. Per the germline V gene, CDR1 is WNHNN and CDR2 is SYGVQD (reference sequence). This CDR3 reads CASSEATGYNEQYF. The CDR3 nucleotides read TGCGCCAGCAGTGAGGCGACGGGGTACAATGAGCAGTACTTC.

The chain joins TRBV29-1 to TRBJ2-1; 9 bases are shared with TRBD2. V lost 7 bases to trimming and J lost 4 bases; unmatched junction nucleotides: 5. The CDR3 consists of 13 residues. The germline CDR1 and CDR2 sequences are SQVTM and ANQGSEA. CDR3 in DNA: TGCAGCGCCCTAGCGGGAAGGTACAATGAGCAGTTCTTC. It yields the protein CSALAGRYNEQFF.

The V and J genes are TRBV20-1 and TRBJ1-2; D gene ambiguous. The CDR3 totals 13 residues. CDR1 and CDR2 (germline): DFQATT, SNEGSKA (reference sequence). V was pared by 3 bases and J by 1 base, with 9 bases between. The CDR3 DNA sequence: TGCAGTGCTAGTTCCCAACTTAACTATGGCTACACCTTC. This sequence encodes CSASSQLNYGYTF.

In this sample, this clonotype turned up a few times. The chain combines TRBV25-1 with TRBJ2-1; D uncertain. Trimming stripped 4 bases from V and 9 bases from J, with 7 bases between. CDR3 length equals 11 residues. Germline loops: CDR1 MGHDK, CDR2 SYGVNS. CDR3 sequence: CASSVVTEQFF. The CDR3 DNA reads as TGTGCCAGCAGTGTGGTTACTGAGCAGTTCTTC.

The chain has TRBV27 and TRBJ2-1; tentatively, D is TRBD2 (5 bases). The ends were cut back, 5 bases at V and 2 bases at J, with 19 bases in the middle. The CDR3 length is 17 residues. In germline, CDR1 is MNHEY, CDR2 SMNVEV (reference sequence). Here the CDR3 reads CASSPPSERRAYNEQFF. CDR3 bases: TGTGCCAGCAGTCCCCCGAGCGAGCGGAGAGCCTACAATGAGCAGTTCTTC.

V gene TRBV7-2 combines with J gene TRBJ2-1; a weak D match, TRBD2 (6 bases). Germline V gives CDR1 SGHTA, CDR2 FQGNSA. The CDR3 length is 15 residues. V was shortened by 4 bases and J by 3 bases, with 13 bases between the two germline ends. The CDR3 coding sequence is TGTGCCAGCAGCTCCCGGGACTCTTACTACAATGAGCAGTTCTTC. This codes for CASSSRDSYYNEQFF.

The chain carries TRBV7-9 and TRBJ2-3; 7 bases are a match to TRBD1. Trimming took 6 bases from V and 4 from J; bases not matched to a gene: 22. The germline CDR1 and CDR2 sequences are SEHNR and FQNEAQ (reference sequence). The CDR3 contains 19 residues. CDR3 nucleotide sequence: TGTGCCAGCAGTTTTTCCTCCTACAGGGGAGTACTAGAGGCAGATACGCAGTATTTT. Translated, it gives CASSFSSYRGVLEADTQYF.

CDR3 nucleotide sequence: TGTGCCAGCAGTTACTCCCGGGGGGGAGCCACTTACGAGCAGTACTTC. Residues: CASSYSRGGATYEQYF. V and J are TRBV6-6 and TRBJ2-7, with TRBD2 identical over 8 bases. The CDR3 totals 16 residues. Germline V gives CDR1 MNHNY, CDR2 SVGAGI (reference sequence). V dropped 0 bases and J dropped 4; count of bases not matched to a gene: 8.

V gene TRBV7-9 combines with J gene TRBJ2-4, with 8 bases aligning to TRBD2. Trimming took 5 bases from V and 16 from J; bases not matched to a gene: 16. The CDR3 is made up of 14 amino acids. CDR1 SEHNR and CDR2 FQNEAQ come from the germline V gene (reference sequence). DNA for the CDR3: TGTGCCAGCAGCCCAGGACTAGCCCAAGAGACCCACTACTTC. It codes for CASSPGLAQETHYF.

The chain uses TRBV3-1 and TRBJ2-7, with TRBD1 as a possible D gene (5 bases). Looked up from germline, CDR1 is LGHDT and CDR2 is YNNKEL (reference sequence). The CDR3 spans 13 residues. Between the trimmed V and J ends, which lost 5 bases and 6 bases, there was a span of 14 bases. In DNA form, the CDR3 reads TGTGCCAGCAGCAAAAACAGGCCCGGCGAGCAGTACTTC. Protein: CASSKNRPGEQYF.

The gene calls are TRBV4-1 and TRBJ2-5, with 11 bases that match TRBD2. The CDR3 has 16 residues. Germline CDR1 MGHRA, CDR2 YSYEKL. V was clipped by 0 bases and J by 5 bases; unmatched bases: 5. The DNA for the CDR3 is TGCGCCAGCAGCCAAGAGGGACTAGCGGTCCGGGAGACCCAGTACTTC. The encoded protein is CASSQEGLAVRETQYF.

This clonotype was picked up a small number of times. The rearrangement links TRBV7-9 to TRBJ1-4, with D possibly being TRBD1 (5 bases). Per germline, CDR1 SEHNR and CDR2 FQNEAQ (reference sequence). V was trimmed by 6 bases and J by 10 bases, leaving 24 bases between them. This CDR3 comprises 16 residues. The DNA for the CDR3 is TGTGCCAGCAGTTTGATCCCCGGGACGCCACATGGAAAACTGTTTTTT. Protein product: CASSLIPGTPHGKLFF.

This clonotype appeared a few times. V is TRBV20-1 and J is TRBJ1-6; TRBD1 is a possible D gene (5 bases). Trimming removed 4 bases from V and 5 bases from J, with 15 bases in between. From germline, CDR1 is DFQATT and CDR2 SNEGSKA (reference sequence). CDR3 size: 15 residues. This CDR3 reads CSAIPWQGNNSPLHF. The DNA of the CDR3 is TGCAGTGCTATCCCCTGGCAGGGTAATAATTCACCCCTCCACTTT.

This sequence joins TRBV2 and TRBJ1-6, with TRBD1 identical over 9 bases. This CDR3 has 15 residues. V was pared by 0 bases and J by 13 bases, with 7 bases of the junction left unmatched. Germline-derived CDR1 and CDR2 are SNHLY and FYNNEI. For the CDR3, the DNA is TGTGCCAGCAGTGAAGCCGGACAGGGGCTGTCGCCCCTCCACTTT. It yields the protein CASSEAGQGLSPLHF.

This clonotype was seen more than once but under ten times. The CDR3 loop is CASSPPLFEKRPNYEQYF. The CDR3 nucleotides are TGTGCCAGCAGCCCCCCCCTTTTTGAGAAGCGCCCTAACTACGAGCAGTACTTC. V gene TRBV4-2 combines with J gene TRBJ2-7, with D uncertain. The V gene's germline CDR1 is LGHNA and CDR2 YNFKEQ. Trimming removed 4 bases at V and 3 bases at J, with 25 bases between. The CDR3 has 18 residues.

The chain joins TRBV27 to TRBJ1-4; D gene ambiguous. CDR1 MNHEY and CDR2 SMNVEV come from the germline V gene (reference sequence). Trimming took off 2 bases at V and 7 bases at J, with 8 bases between the two ends. The CDR3 has 13 amino acids. For the CDR3, the DNA is TGTGCCAGCAGTTTACGGAGGAGTGAAAAACTGTTTTTT. This translates into CASSLRRSEKLFF.